Many counts were recorded for the clone carrying this T cell receptor (beta chain). Its antigen remains unidentified. This specimen comes from a study of CD8 T cells in ankylosing spondylitis. The study's findings and limits: Apparently characteristic of ankylosing spondylitis blood was a TCR beta motif (roughly eight highly homologous variants). Clones linked with disease were CD8+ and fairly uncommon in the peripheral blood.

Germline V gene lookup returns CDR1 SQVTM and CDR2 ANQGSEA. The CDR3 covers 14 residues. V was cut by 3 bases and J by 3 bases, with 14 bases left in between. Quantitative barcoded 5'-RACE was used to prepare TCR beta libraries. TCRdb called the 5' RACE reads again in MiXCR, with one record for every CDR3 protein. The sample yields around 430,000 distinct CDR3 sequences, 15% to 20% seen once. J is TRBJ1-2 and V is TRBV29-1; D is possibly TRBD1 (5 bases). This clonotype originated in a male donor with ankylosing spondylitis. Sequenced sample: blood, either unsorted or a sorted T cell fraction (not recorded which). CDR3 nucleotide sequence: TGCAGCGTTGAGGGACGCCCTCTAGACTATGGCTACACCTTC. Its translation: CSVEGRPLDYGYTF.